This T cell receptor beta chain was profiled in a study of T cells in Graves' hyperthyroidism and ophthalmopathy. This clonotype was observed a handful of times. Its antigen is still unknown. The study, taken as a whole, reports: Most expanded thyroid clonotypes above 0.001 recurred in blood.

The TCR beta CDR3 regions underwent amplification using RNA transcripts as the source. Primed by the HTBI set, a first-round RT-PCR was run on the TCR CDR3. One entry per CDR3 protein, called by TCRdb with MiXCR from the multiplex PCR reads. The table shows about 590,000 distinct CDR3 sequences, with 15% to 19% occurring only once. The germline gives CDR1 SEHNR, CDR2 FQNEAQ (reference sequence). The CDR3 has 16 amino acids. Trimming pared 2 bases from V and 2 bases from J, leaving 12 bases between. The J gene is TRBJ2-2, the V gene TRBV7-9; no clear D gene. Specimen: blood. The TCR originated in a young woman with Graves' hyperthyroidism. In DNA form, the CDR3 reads TGTGCCAGCAGCTTATCTGTGGGGTTAAACACCGGGGAGCTGTTTTTT. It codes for CASSLSVGLNTGELFF.